These T cell receptor beta chains were read from a single sample in a study of long-term antiretroviral therapy in people with HIV. Using immunoSEQ multiplex PCR, the repertoire was profiled, and TCRdb retains in-frame clones only, with some absent. Among about 28,000 clones, 75% to 85% were seen once, and the ten largest hold approximately 7.8%. The sample here was unsorted PBMCs, taken 0.3 years after starting antiretroviral therapy. The receptors were gathered from a man aged 35-49 years with HIV. CDR3s include the opening cysteine and the closing phenylalanine or tryptophan. The D gene is left open where the match is weak. The size entry is marked missing in some rows and otherwise reads once, few, many or a size class.

TRBV29-1	.	TRBJ2-3	.	TGCAGCGGGAGAAGGCACAGCACAGATACGCAGTATTTT	CSGRRHSTDTQYF
TRBV18	.	TRBJ1-4	.	TGTGCCAGCTCACTGAGAGACTTAAGCTCAATCGGAATGACTAATGAAAAACTGTTTTTT	CASSLRDLSSIGMTNEKLFF
TRBV27	once	TRBJ2-2	.	TGTGCCAGCAGTCGGTTTCCCCGAGGGGTCACCGGGGAGCTGTTTTTT	CASSRFPRGVTGELFF
TRBV14	.	TRBJ2-1	TRBD2	TGTGCCAGCAGCCAACTAGCGGGAGTCTCCAATGAGCAGTTCTTC	CASSQLAGVSNEQFF
TRBV27	.	TRBJ2-1	TRBD1	TGTGCCAGCAGTTTGGACAGGGCTCGGAATGAGCAGTTCTTC	CASSLDRARNEQFF
TRBV5-4	.	TRBJ2-7	.	TGTGCCAGCAGTTTCGGACGGCACTACGAGCAGTACTTC	CASSFGRHYEQYF
TRBV11-2	.	TRBJ2-7	TRBD1	TGTGCCAGCAGCCTACGGACAGGCTACTCCTACGAGCAGTACTTC	CASSLRTGYSYEQYF
TRBV9	.	TRBJ1-2	.	TGTGCCAGCAGCGTGCGAGTGGCAGATAACTATGGCTACACCTTC	CASSVRVADNYGYTF
TRBV6-5	few	TRBJ1-2	.	TGTGCCAGCAGTCCTAGGGGGACTAACTATGGCTACACCTTC	CASSPRGTNYGYTF
TRBV28	.	TRBJ1-4	.	TGTGCCAGCAGTTTCGGCGTCCTTACAACTAATGAAAAACTGTTTTTT	CASSFGVLTTNEKLFF
TRBV10-3	.	TRBJ2-7	.	TGTGCCATCAGTGAGTTGGGCGGGACCTACGAGCAGTACTTC	CAISELGGTYEQYF
TRBV7-9	.	TRBJ2-2	.	TGTGCCAGTAGAAACGGGGAGCTGTTTTTT	CASRNGELFF
TRBV20-1	.	TRBJ1-1	.	TGCAGTGCTAGACCCGCGGCTGAAGCTTTCTTT	CSARPAAEAFF
TRBV19	.	TRBJ2-3	TRBD2	TGTGCCAGTAGTGTAGCGGGGGGAGATACGCAGTATTTT	CASSVAGGDTQYF
TRBV7-2	.	TRBJ2-7	TRBD1	TGTGCCAGCAGCCCCGGACAGGGAACCTACGAGCAGTACTTC	CASSPGQGTYEQYF
TRBV28	.	TRBJ2-5	TRBD1	TGTGCCAGCAGTTTAGCTACAGGGGGCCAAGAGACCCAGTACTTC	CASSLATGGQETQYF
TRBV11-3	.	TRBJ2-3	TRBD1	TGTGCCAGCAGCTTAGAGGCTGGCAGGGGGTTCACAGATACGCAGTATTTT	CASSLEAGRGFTDTQYF
TRBV2	.	TRBJ2-2	TRBD1	TGTGCCAGCAGAGCCGGGACAGCTAACACCGGGGAGCTGTTTTTT	CASRAGTANTGELFF
TRBV5-4	once	TRBJ2-5	.	TGTGCCAGCAGCGTCGACGGGGCCCACGGGACCCAGTACTTC	CASSVDGAHGTQYF
TRBV4-3	.	TRBJ1-5	.	TGCGCCAGCAGCCAAGCTACGGGTCAGCCCCAGCATTTT	CASSQATGQPQHF
TRBV6-1	.	TRBJ2-2	.	TGTGCCAGCAGGGGAAGCGTAGACACCGGGGAGCTGTTTTTT	CASRGSVDTGELFF
TRBV29-1	few	TRBJ2-3	.	TGCAGCGGAGATAGCGGCGGGACAGATACGCAGTATTTT	CSGDSGGTDTQYF
TRBV5-8	.	TRBJ2-3	TRBD1	TGTGCCAGCAGCGCCTACAGGGGGCTAGATACGCAGTATTTT	CASSAYRGLDTQYF
TRBV4-3	.	TRBJ1-4	.	TGCGCCAGCAGCCAAGATCAACTGGCTCGGGAAAAACTGTTTTTT	CASSQDQLAREKLFF
TRBV9	.	TRBJ2-7	.	TGTGCCAGCAGCGTAGCTCCGGGGGACGAGCAGTACTTC	CASSVAPGDEQYF
TRBV28	.	TRBJ1-6	TRBD1	TGTGCCAGTCTCACAGGGGGCGGGGGTTCACCCCTCCACTTT	CASLTGGGGSPLHF
TRBV27	.	TRBJ1-5	.	TGTGCCAGCAGTTTAGTAGGGTCGGGCAATCAGCCCCAGCATTTT	CASSLVGSGNQPQHF
TRBV19	.	TRBJ1-3	TRBD1	TGTGCCAGTAGTAGAAGACAGGGGGTCGGACGGGGACTTGGAAACACCATATATTTT	CASSRRQGVGRGLGNTIYF